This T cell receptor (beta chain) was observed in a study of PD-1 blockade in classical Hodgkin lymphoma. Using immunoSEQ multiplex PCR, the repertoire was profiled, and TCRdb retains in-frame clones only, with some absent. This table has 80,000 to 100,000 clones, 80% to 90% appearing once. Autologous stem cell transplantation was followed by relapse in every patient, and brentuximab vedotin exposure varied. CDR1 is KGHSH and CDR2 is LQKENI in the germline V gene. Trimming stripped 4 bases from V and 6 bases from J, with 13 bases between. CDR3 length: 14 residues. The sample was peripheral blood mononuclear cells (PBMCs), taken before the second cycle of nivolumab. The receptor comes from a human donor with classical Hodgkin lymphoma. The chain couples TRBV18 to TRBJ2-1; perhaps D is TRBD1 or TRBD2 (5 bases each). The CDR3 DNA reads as TGTGCCAGCTCACAGGGGACGGCGGGCAATGAGCAGTTCTTC. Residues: CASSQGTAGNEQFF.